This entry lists 2 T cell receptor beta chains sequenced from one sample in a study of cytomegalovirus exposure and HLA in healthy donors. Primers: 60 Vbeta forward and 13 Jbeta reverse. Some clones are missing from TCRdb's copy, which holds only in-frame ones; the method was immunoSEQ multiplex PCR. The sample contains over 100,000 clones, about 82% of which appear only once. The sequenced sample consisted of PBMCs. Receptors were obtained from a female donor in good health and CMV-seropositive.

This clone was detected ten times or more. This rearrangement joins TRBV6-1 to TRBJ1-1; D gene uncertain. This CDR3 comprises 14 residues. The germline V gene encodes CDR1 MNHNS and CDR2 SASEGT. Trimming stripped 1 base from V and 0 bases from J, with 6 bases between. CDR3 sequence reads: CASSEVIVNTEAFF. CDR3 DNA sequence: TGTGCCAGCAGTGAAGTCATTGTGAACACTGAAGCTTTCTTT.

This chain links TRBV5-1 with TRBJ1-2; D uncertain. CDR1 and CDR2 (germline): SGHRS, YFSETQ. The length of the CDR3 is 13 residues. V was cut by 0 bases and J by 4 bases, with 7 bases left in between. This chain's CDR3 is CASSLVSGYGYTF. The CDR3 bases are TGCGCCAGCAGCTTGGTGTCGGGCTATGGCTACACCTTC.